This T cell receptor (beta chain) was profiled in a study of blood T cells in healthy people across ages. This clonotype was counted a few times. The CDR3 contains 15 residues. V lost 10 bases and J lost 2, with 18 bases in between. The germline V gene encodes CDR1 KGHDR and CDR2 SFDVKD. Alongside a J-beta primer mix, a sample-barcoded 5' primer served in a second PCR lasting about 7 to 12 cycles. In TCRdb, the 5' RACE reads were re-called with MiXCR into one record per CDR3 protein. This sample yields 1 million or so distinct CDR3 sequences, of which about 23% are seen a single time; about 0.72% belongs to the top ten. The same sample was also used in a study of T cells of mothers and their children. That paper adds: Some 2.7 million TCR beta reads per child versus over 10 million per mother.

J is TRBJ2-3 and V is TRBV24-1, with D maybe TRBD2 (6 bases). The specimen sequenced was blood. This TCR was sampled from a girl between 2 and 10 years old in good health. This chain's CDR3 is CATPCGETNTDTQYF. In nucleotides, the CDR3 is TGTGCCACTCCCTGCGGGGAGACAAACACAGATACGCAGTATTTT.